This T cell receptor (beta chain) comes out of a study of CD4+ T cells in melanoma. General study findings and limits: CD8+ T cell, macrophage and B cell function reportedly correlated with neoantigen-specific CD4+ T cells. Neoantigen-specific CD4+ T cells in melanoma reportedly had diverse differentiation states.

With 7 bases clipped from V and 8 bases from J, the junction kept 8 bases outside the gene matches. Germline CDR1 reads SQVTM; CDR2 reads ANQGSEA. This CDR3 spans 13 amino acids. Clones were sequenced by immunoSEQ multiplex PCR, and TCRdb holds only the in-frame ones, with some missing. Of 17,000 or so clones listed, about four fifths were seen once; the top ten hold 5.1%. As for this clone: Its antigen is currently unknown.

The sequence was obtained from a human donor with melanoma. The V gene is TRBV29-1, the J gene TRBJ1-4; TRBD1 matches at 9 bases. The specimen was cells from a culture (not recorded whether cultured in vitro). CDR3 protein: CSGMGQGSEKLFF. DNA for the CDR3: TGCAGCGGCATGGGACAGGGTAGCGAAAAACTGTTTTTT.